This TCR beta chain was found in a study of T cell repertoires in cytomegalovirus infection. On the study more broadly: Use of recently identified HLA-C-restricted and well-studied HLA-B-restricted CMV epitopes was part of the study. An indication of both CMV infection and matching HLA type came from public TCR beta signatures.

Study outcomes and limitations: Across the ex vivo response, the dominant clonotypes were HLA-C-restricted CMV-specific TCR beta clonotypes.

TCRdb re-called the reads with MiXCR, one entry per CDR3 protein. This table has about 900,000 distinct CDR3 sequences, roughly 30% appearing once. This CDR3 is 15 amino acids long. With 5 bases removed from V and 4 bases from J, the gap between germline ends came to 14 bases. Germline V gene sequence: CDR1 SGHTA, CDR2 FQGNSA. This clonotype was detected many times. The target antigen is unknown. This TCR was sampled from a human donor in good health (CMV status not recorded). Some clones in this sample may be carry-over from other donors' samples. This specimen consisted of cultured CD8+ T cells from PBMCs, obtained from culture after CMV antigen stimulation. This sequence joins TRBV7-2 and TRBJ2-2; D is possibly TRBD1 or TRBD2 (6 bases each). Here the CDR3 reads CASSLRGAPTGELFF. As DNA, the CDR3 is TGTGCCAGCAGCCTTAGGGGGGCGCCCACCGGGGAGCTGTTTTTT.